The 23 T cell receptor beta chains listed next were all sequenced from one sample in a study of shared clonotypes between healthy human individuals. The table came from immunoSEQ multiplex PCR; TCRdb's copy has only in-frame clones and leaves some out. The table has around 990,000 clones, roughly 80% seen once. The sample taken for sequencing was memory CD4+ T cells from PBMCs. Specified subset: CD45RA-negative fraction. The receptor source for this set is a man aged 18 to 29 in good health. Some clones in this sample may be carry-over from other donors' samples.

Turning to this clone: This sample also contains other DNA sequences that code for the same CDR3. The rearrangement joins TRBV27 to TRBJ1-1; D is ambiguous. V was shortened by 0 bases and J by 4 bases, with 6 bases between the two germline ends. This CDR3 is 13 amino acids long. Germline-derived CDR1 and CDR2 are MNHEY and SMNVEV (reference sequence). CDR3 amino acids: CASSLSPGTEAFF. In DNA form, the CDR3 reads TGTGCCAGCAGTTTATCCCCGGGCACTGAAGCTTTCTTT.

Regarding this clone: It differs at one base from a far larger clone, so likely a read error. In the same sample, other DNA sequences code for this CDR3. The V gene is TRBV2, the J gene TRBJ2-7, with 11 nucleotides matching TRBD2. The CDR3 runs to 16 residues. After removal of 9 bases from V and 0 bases from J, the junction contained 10 bases not matched to a gene. Germline CDR1 SNHLY, CDR2 FYNNEI. Here the CDR3 reads CASKGLAVTDSYEQYF. The CDR3 region has the DNA TGTGCCAGTAAGGGACTAGCGGTGACTGACTCCTACGAGCAGTACTTC. The full variable domain, with the rest looked up from reference TRBV2 and TRBJ2-7, is EPEVTQTPSHQVTQMGQEVILRCVPISNHLYFYWYRQILGQKVEFLVSFYNNEISEKSEIFDDQFSVERPDGSNFTLKIRSTKLEDSAMYFCASKGLAVTDSYEQYFGPGTRLTVT.

This chain connects TRBV19 to TRBJ1-2, with unresolved D. This CDR3 region has 12 residues. The ends were cut back, 4 bases at V and 13 bases at J, with 16 bases in the middle. From germline, CDR1 is LNHDA and CDR2 SQIVND (reference sequence). The CDR3 nucleotides read TGTGCCAGTAGTACGAGAACGGATTACCGCACCTTC. It translates to CASSTRTDYRTF.

This sequence joins TRBV30 and TRBJ2-1; D uncertain. Trimming shortened V by 0 bases and J by 8 bases, and 2 bases separated the two germline ends. CDR3 length: 10 residues. CDR1 and CDR2 from the germline V gene are GTSNPN and SVGIG (reference sequence). CDR3 DNA sequence: TGTGCCTGGAGTGTCGATGAGCAGTTCTTC. Amino acid sequence: CAWSVDEQFF.

The genes are TRBV5-4 and TRBJ1-2; a weak D match, TRBD1 (5 bases). The CDR3 covers 14 residues. Deletions cut 0 bases from V and 7 bases from J, with 13 bases between. Looked up from germline, CDR1 is SGHNT and CDR2 is YYREEE (reference sequence). The CDR3 DNA follows: TGTGCCAGCAGCTTGGTTCCATCGGGACTTGGCTACACCTTC. Its protein is CASSLVPSGLGYTF.

The chain carries TRBV5-8 and TRBJ1-5; 7 bases map to TRBD1. J was trimmed by 1 base and V by 4 bases; bases with no gene match: 17. The CDR3 runs to 19 residues. Germline values: CDR1 SGHTS, CDR2 YDEGEE. The CDR3: CASSPGPNRGSRSNQPQHF. For the CDR3, the DNA is TGTGCCAGCAGCCCGGGACCGAACAGGGGAAGTAGGAGCAATCAGCCCCAGCATTTT.

The CDR3 DNA reads TGTGCCAGCAGTTACGGTTTGGTACGCTCCTACGAGCAGTACTTC. It encodes CASSYGLVRSYEQYF. This chain joins TRBV28 and TRBJ2-7; D unclear. V gave up 4 bases and J gave up 0 bases, with 13 bases separating them. The CDR3 loop spans 15 amino acids. Germline V gene sequence: CDR1 MDHEN, CDR2 SYDVKM.

About this clone: This specimen includes other DNA sequences encoding the same CDR3. The V gene is TRBV18, the J gene TRBJ1-1; D not resolved. The CDR3 runs 14 residues. Germline values: CDR1 KGHSH, CDR2 LQKENI. The V and J ends lost 1 base and 2 bases respectively, with 8 bases between them. CDR3 coding DNA: TGTGCCAGCTCACCACGTCAGAGCAACACTGAAGCTTTCTTT. This encodes CASSPRQSNTEAFF.

The rearrangement links TRBV5-8 to TRBJ2-7, with D unclear. Germline assignment: CDR1 SGHTS and CDR2 YDEGEE. This CDR3 is 11 amino acids long. V shed 4 bases and J shed 6 bases, with 8 bases lying between them. The CDR3 nucleotides are TGTGCCAGCAGCATATCGGGCGAGCAGTACTTC. This sequence encodes CASSISGEQYF. The variable domain in full, completed from reference TRBV5-8 and TRBJ2-7, reads EAGVTQSPTHLIKTRGQQATLRCSPISGHTSVYWYQQALGLGLQFLLWYDEGEERNRGNFPPRFSGRQFPNYSSELNVNALELEDSALYLCASSISGEQYFGPGTRLTVT.

The chain uses TRBV4-3 and TRBJ1-2; possibly TRBD1 for D (5 bases). CDR1 and CDR2 (germline): LGHNA, YSLEER. CDR3 length: 14 amino acids. V lost 5 bases and J 3 bases, leaving 13 bases between the germline ends. The CDR3 nucleotides read TGCGCCAGCAGCTGGGGGAGTGGAGACTATGGCTACACCTTC. It specifies CASSWGSGDYGYTF.

The rearrangement links TRBV7-2 to TRBJ2-7, with D possibly matching TRBD2 (5 bases). Trimming took 0 bases from V and 2 from J, leaving 8 bases between them. Germline V lookup: CDR1 SGHTA, CDR2 FQGNSA. The CDR3 spans 14 residues. The CDR3 DNA reads as TGTGCCAGCAGCTTAGCGTTGGGAGCCTACGAGCAGTACTTC. Protein sequence: CASSLALGAYEQYF.

This chain links TRBV5-6 with TRBJ2-7, with 10 bases lining up with TRBD2. J was trimmed by 5 bases and V by 4 bases; bases with no gene match: 9. CDR3 length: 15 residues. The germline V gene has CDR1 SGHDT and CDR2 YYEEEE. CDR3 in amino acids: CASSRLRLAGDEQYF. In DNA, the CDR3 is TGTGCCAGCAGCCGATTACGGCTAGCGGGAGACGAGCAGTACTTC.

In its sample, this clone was seen once. This chain links TRBV19 with TRBJ2-7; TRBD1 aligns across 9 bases. With 4 bases clipped from V and 6 bases from J, the junction kept 4 bases outside the gene matches. The CDR3 totals 13 residues. CDR1 and CDR2 (germline): LNHDA, SQIVND (reference sequence). The chain's CDR3 is CASSTGQGSEQYF. CDR3 nucleotide sequence: TGTGCCAGTAGTACGGGACAGGGTTCCGAGCAGTACTTC.

The chain has TRBV7-9 and TRBJ1-4; D is possibly TRBD1 (6 bases). V gave up 5 bases and J gave up 13 bases, with 11 bases separating them. Germline V gene lookup returns CDR1 SEHNR and CDR2 FQNEAQ (reference sequence). This CDR3 has 11 amino acids. The CDR3 DNA reads as TGTGCCAGCAGCGGACAGAGGTTACTGTTTTTT. Residues: CASSGQRLLFF.

Written as DNA, the CDR3 is TGTGCCAGCAGCCCAGGGACAGGGGGGGACACTGAAGCTTTCTTT. Amino acid sequence: CASSPGTGGDTEAFF. This chain uses TRBV7-2 with TRBJ1-1; 11 nucleotides agree with TRBD1. Germline V gives CDR1 SGHTA, CDR2 FQGNSA. The CDR3 has 15 amino acids. V lost 5 bases and J lost 3; bases outside the gene matches: 5.

V usage is TRBV5-1 and J usage is TRBJ1-2, with TRBD1 matching over 7 bases. Germline CDR1 SGHRS, CDR2 YFSETQ. The CDR3 runs to 15 residues. J lost 0 bases, V lost 3 bases, and 5 bases had no gene match. The CDR3 here is CASSSGTVTNYGYTF. The CDR3 bases are TGCGCCAGCAGCTCTGGGACAGTAACTAACTATGGCTACACCTTC.

The rearrangement joins TRBV28 to TRBJ1-3; D not resolved. Germline V CDR1 and CDR2: MDHEN, SYDVKM. The CDR3 contains 16 residues. Trimming removed 7 bases from V and 0 bases from J, with 16 bases in between. The CDR3 spells CASIPSPPVSGNTIYF. CDR3 bases: TGTGCCAGCATCCCTTCCCCCCCGGTCTCTGGAAACACCATATATTTT.

With respect to this clone: Germline and junction disagree at one end, which may indicate a read error. V gene TRBV5-1 combines with J gene TRBJ2-5; D might be TRBD1 (6 bases). Germline CDR1 reads SGHRS; CDR2 reads YFSETQ. This CDR3 comprises 14 residues. CDR3 nucleotide sequence: TGCGCCAGCAACTTGGACAGCCGCCAAGAGACCCAGTACTTC. Protein: CASNLDSRQETQYF. Supplemented by reference TRBV5-1 and TRBJ2-5, the full variable domain reads KAGVTQTPRYLIKTRGQQVTLSCSPISGHRSVSWYQQTPGQGLQFLFEYFSETQRNKGNFPGRFSGRQFSNSRSEMNVSTLELGDSALYLCASNLDSRQETQYFGPGTRLLVL.

The V call is TRBV2, the J call TRBJ1-2; 8 nucleotides line up with TRBD1. There are 12 residues in the CDR3. The V and J ends lost 9 bases and 9 bases, in that order; junction bases with no gene match: 9. CDR1 SNHLY and CDR2 FYNNEI come from the germline V gene. CDR3 region: CASSGQGESYTF. CDR3 nucleotide sequence: TGTGCCAGTTCAGGACAGGGTGAGAGCTACACCTTC.

V usage is TRBV9 and J usage is TRBJ2-7; D is unclear. Germline V gene sequence: CDR1 SGDLS, CDR2 YYNGEE. V was pared by 4 bases and J by 7 bases, with 3 bases between. The CDR3 sequence is 9 residues long. CDR3 in amino acids: CASSQEQYF. The CDR3 DNA is TGTGCCAGCAGCCAGGAGCAGTACTTC.

This clone was observed a handful of times. This same CDR3 is encoded by further DNA sequences in the sample. The chain joins TRBV18 to TRBJ2-7, with 10 positions matching TRBD1. V dropped 2 bases and J dropped 3; count of bases not matched to a gene: 1. CDR1 is KGHSH and CDR2 is LQKENI in the germline V gene. This CDR3 has 14 amino acids. In nucleotides, the CDR3 is TGTGCCAGCTCACCAGGGACAGGGGACTACGAGCAGTACTTC. Protein: CASSPGTGDYEQYF.

The genes are TRBV6-1 and TRBJ1-2, with D possibly matching TRBD1 (6 bases). The CDR3 consists of 16 residues. Germline values: CDR1 MNHNS, CDR2 SASEGT. V was cut by 1 base and J by 1 base, with 13 bases left in between. Here the CDR3 reads CASSEGQTGFNYGYTF. CDR3 DNA: TGTGCCAGCAGTGAAGGACAGACAGGTTTTAACTATGGCTACACCTTC.

There are a few counts of this clone. V usage is TRBV5-3 and J usage is TRBJ2-7; no definite D call. TRBV5-3 is labeled an ORF, and its function is uncertain. CDR3 size: 11 residues. Trimming shortened V by 1 base and J by 6 bases, and 5 bases separated the two germline ends. Here the CDR3 DNA reads TGTGCCAGAAGCTTGTCAAGCGAGCAGTACTTC. The encoded protein is CARSLSSEQYF.